This is a list of T cell receptor beta chains from one sample in a study of blood T cell repertoires in COVID-19. Assay used: immunoSEQ multiplex PCR; TCRdb lists only in-frame clones, some missing. The sample records more than 250,000 clones, more than 75% being singletons. Sequenced: peripheral blood. These receptors were taken from a woman aged 45-65 years with acute or convalescent COVID-19. Both conserved end residues are part of each CDR3. D genes are given only for firm matches. A row's size may be missing; if present it is once, few, many or a size class.

j_call d_call v_call clone_size cdr3_nt cdr3_aa
TRBJ2-3 TRBD2 TRBV2 NA TGTGCCAGCAGTGAAGGCCTAGCGGGAGGAGATACGCAGTATTTT CASSEGLAGGDTQYF
TRBJ1-4 NA TRBV4-3 NA TGCGCCAGCAGCCAACTCCCAGGGAAACATGAAAAACTGTTTTTT CASSQLPGKHEKLFF
TRBJ2-1 NA TRBV6-1 once TGTGCCAGCAGTGCCATAGCGTCTCGCTCCTACAATGAGCAGTTCTTC CASSAIASRSYNEQFF
TRBJ2-7 NA TRBV2 NA TGTGCCAGCAGTCGGACAGCTACCTACGAGCAGTACTTC CASSRTATYEQYF
TRBJ2-1 NA TRBV21-1 NA TGTGCCAGCAGCAAAAGCCAAGACAGGGATTTGGGGAATGAGCAGTTCTTC CASSKSQDRDLGNEQFF
TRBJ2-7 TRBD2 TRBV27 NA TGTGCCAGCAGCCTCCAAAACCTGGGGGCTAGCGGGAGCGTCCCGTACTTC CASSLQNLGASGSVPYF
TRBJ2-1 TRBD2 TRBV20-1 NA TGCAGTGATAGCGGGACAATAGGTCCGTTCTTC CSDSGTIGPFF
TRBJ1-5 TRBD1 TRBV5-1 NA TGCGCCAGCAGCTTGGAGGGACAGGGGGGTCAGCCCCAGCATTTT CASSLEGQGGQPQHF
TRBJ2-5 NA TRBV28 NA TGTGCCAGCAGTTTAGCTGGTACAACCCAGTACTTC CASSLAGTTQYF
TRBJ2-7 TRBD2 TRBV6-2/TRBV6-3 NA TGTGCCAGCAGTTACTCGAGGCTCCCACTAGCGGGGTTCGACGAGCAGTACTTC CASSYSRLPLAGFDEQYF
TRBJ1-1 NA TRBV2 many TGTGCCAGCAGTGAAATGCCAACGGGATCGACTGAAGCTTTCTTT CASSEMPTGSTEAFF
TRBJ2-7 NA TRBV28 NA TGTGCCAGCAGTTTAGCCGGGTACGAGCAGTACTTC CASSLAGYEQYF
TRBJ2-6 NA TRBV18 NA TGTGCCAGCTCACCACCCTCCGGGAGCTCTGGGGCCAACGTCCTGACTTTC CASSPPSGSSGANVLTF
TRBJ2-3 NA TRBV28 few TGTGCCAGCACCTCCTTAGGGGGGAGGGACACAGATACGCAGTATTTT CASTSLGGRDTDTQYF
TRBJ1-3 NA TRBV15 few TGTGCCACCAGCAGAAAATTACAGGACCCAGGAAACACCATATATTTT CATSRKLQDPGNTIYF
TRBJ2-2 NA TRBV10-3 NA TGTGCCATCACCAACCCTACGGGCACCGGGGAGCTGTTTTTT CAITNPTGTGELFF
TRBJ2-7 NA TRBV7-9 NA TGTGCCAGCAGCTTAGGGGCTGGCTCCTACGAGCAGTACTTC CASSLGAGSYEQYF
TRBJ2-2 TRBD1 TRBV2 NA TGTGCCAGCAGTGAGCTGGGACAGGGGGCCGGGGAGCTGTTTTTT CASSELGQGAGELFF
TRBJ2-1 NA TRBV28 NA TGTGCCAGCAGCCCCTGGATGGGAGAGGGTTACAATGAGCAGTTCTTC CASSPWMGEGYNEQFF
TRBJ1-2 NA TRBV28 once TGTGCCAGCAGTCTTGGGGGGGGTATGCCTTACGGCTACACCTTC CASSLGGGMPYGYTF
TRBJ1-1 NA TRBV6-1 NA TGTGCCAGCAGTGAACACAGTAAAATGTCTGAAGCTTTCTTT CASSEHSKMSEAFF
TRBJ1-4 TRBD1 TRBV18 NA TGTGCCAGCTCGAGACAGGGGCCAACTAATGAAAAACTGTTTTTT CASSRQGPTNEKLFF
TRBJ2-1 NA TRBV24-1 NA TGTGCCACCAGTGACCCCGGGAGCTCCTACAATGAGCAGTTCTTC CATSDPGSSYNEQFF
TRBJ1-1 TRBD1 TRBV6-5 NA TGTGCCAGCAGCCCCCGGCGGGACAGGGAAGCTTTCTTT CASSPRRDREAFF
TRBJ1-2 NA TRBV7-2 once TGTGCCAGCAGCTTACTTTTGTCGGGGGAGGGTGGCTACACCTTC CASSLLLSGEGGYTF
TRBJ2-2 TRBD2 TRBV3-1/TRBV3-2 NA TGTGCCAGCAGTCGGACTAGCGGGAGGATCGGGGAGCTGTTTTTT CASSRTSGRIGELFF
TRBJ2-2 TRBD1 TRBV24-1 NA TGTGCCACCAGTGATCCGACAGGGGGCTGGGACACCGGGGAGCTGTTTTTT CATSDPTGGWDTGELFF
TRBJ1-6 NA TRBV7-2 NA TGTGCCAGCAGCTTATGGACAGCCCCTAATTCACCCCTCCACTTT CASSLWTAPNSPLHF
TRBJ1-2 TRBD1 TRBV29-1 NA TGCAGCGTCGGACAGGGGATCGGAGGCTACACCTTC CSVGQGIGGYTF
TRBJ2-7 TRBD1 TRBV15 NA TGTGCCACCGCGCGGGACAGGGCCTACGAGCAGTACTTC CATARDRAYEQYF
TRBJ2-6 NA TRBV30 NA TGTGCCTGGAGTGTATTGTGGGCCGCGGGACAGTACTCTGGGGCCAACGTCCTGACTTTC CAWSVLWAAGQYSGANVLTF
TRBJ1-1 NA TRBV28 few TGTGCCAGCAGCCCCCCGAGACCTTTAGGGGACACTGAAGCTTTCTTT CASSPPRPLGDTEAFF
TRBJ2-2 NA TRBV27 few TGTGCCAGCACGGGACACCTGAACACCGGGGAGCTGTTTTTT CASTGHLNTGELFF
TRBJ2-3 TRBD2 TRBV7-2 once TGTGCCAGCAGCTTTAGGGAGGGACTAGCGGGAGGTTCGGCAGATACGCAGTATTTT CASSFREGLAGGSADTQYF
TRBJ2-3 NA TRBV7-3 NA TGTGCCAGCAGCTCCAGTAGAGCGGGCACAGATACGCAGTATTTT CASSSSRAGTDTQYF
TRBJ1-5 TRBD1 TRBV7-8 NA TGTGCCAGCAGCCACGGGACAGGGGGCCTAAGCAATCAGCCCCAGCATTTT CASSHGTGGLSNQPQHF
TRBJ2-1 TRBD2 TRBV28 NA TGTGCCAGCAGTGTGGGACTAGGGTGGCTAGCGGGAGAAGGGAGCTACAATGAGCAGTTCTTC CASSVGLGWLAGEGSYNEQFF
TRBJ2-7 NA TRBV10-3 NA TGTGCCATCAGTGAGTCGGCGCTAGTAGGCGTCGAGCAGTACTTC CAISESALVGVEQYF
TRBJ2-2 TRBD1 TRBV24-1 NA TGTGCCACCAGTGGTACGACAGGGTCCGGGGAGCTGTTTTTT CATSGTTGSGELFF
TRBJ2-7 NA TRBV9 NA TGTGCCAGCAGCGTAATGGAGACTAGCTACGAGCAGTACTTC CASSVMETSYEQYF
TRBJ1-6 TRBD1 TRBV7-8 few TGTGCCAGCAGCACAACTTTAAGGGACAGCTCCTATAATTCACCCCTCCACTTT CASSTTLRDSSYNSPLHF
TRBJ2-1 NA TRBV27 NA TGTGCCAGCAGTTTGCTCACAGTCACCTCCAATGAGCAGTTCTTC CASSLLTVTSNEQFF
TRBJ1-2 NA TRBV11-2 NA TGTGCCAGCAGCTTAAGCGGAAACGGAGGCTACACCTTC CASSLSGNGGYTF
TRBJ2-7 TRBD1 TRBV28 NA TGTGCCAGCAGTGGGACAGCCGTCCGCGAGCAGTACTTC CASSGTAVREQYF
TRBJ1-5 TRBD1 TRBV9 NA TGTGCCAGCAGCGTAGGGGGGACAGAAAATCAGCCCCAGCATTTT CASSVGGTENQPQHF
TRBJ2-7 NA TRBV7-6 NA TGTGCCAGCAGCTTAGAAGGGGGAGGGGAGCAGTACTTC CASSLEGGGEQYF
TRBJ2-2 NA TRBV6-5 once TGTGCCTCGGCTCGGCAGGGGGGAACCGGGGAGCTGTTTTTT CASARQGGTGELFF
TRBJ1-2 TRBD1 TRBV7-2 NA TGTGCCAGCAGCTTAATGACAGGGGAGGGCTACACCTTC CASSLMTGEGYTF
TRBJ2-7 TRBD2 TRBV5-4 NA TGTGCCAGCAGCACGACTAGCTTCTACGAGCAGTACTTC CASSTTSFYEQYF